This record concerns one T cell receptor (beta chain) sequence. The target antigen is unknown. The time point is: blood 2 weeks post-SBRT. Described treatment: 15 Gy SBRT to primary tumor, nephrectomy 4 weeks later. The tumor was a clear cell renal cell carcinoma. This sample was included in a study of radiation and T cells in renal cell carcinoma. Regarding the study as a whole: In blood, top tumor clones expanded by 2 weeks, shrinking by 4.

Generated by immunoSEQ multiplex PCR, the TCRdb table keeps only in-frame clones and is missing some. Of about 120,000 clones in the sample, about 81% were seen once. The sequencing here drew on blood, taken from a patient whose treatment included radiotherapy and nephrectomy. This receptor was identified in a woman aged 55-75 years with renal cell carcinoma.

The CDR3 here is CASSDYRGQDYGYTF. DNA of the CDR3: TGTGCCAGCAGCGATTACAGGGGGCAGGACTATGGCTACACCTTC. J is TRBJ1-2 and V is TRBV9, with 9 bases lining up with TRBD1. V was pared by 3 bases and J by 3 bases, with 6 bases of the junction left unmatched. The germline CDR1 and CDR2 sequences are SGDLS and YYNGEE. There are 15 residues in the CDR3.